The entry below gives a single TCR beta chain sequence along with its context. Libraries were prepared by immunoSEQ multiplex PCR; TCRdb keeps only in-frame clonotypes and omits some of them. This table has about 300,000 clones, approximately 84% appearing once. These data come from a study of blood T cell repertoires in COVID-19. Study as a whole: There were acute and convalescent COVID-19 samples, and they came from the United States, Italy and Spain. PBMCs, B-cell-depleted T cells, or T cells were the source of the cDNA or gDNA that made up the material.

The germline V gene has CDR1 KGHSH and CDR2 LQKENI. V gave up 6 bases and J gave up 7 bases; unmatched junction bases: 7. The length of the CDR3 is 13 residues. Patients at the Seattle site were enrolled during active infection and followed longitudinally. This TCR derives from a human donor with COVID-19, enrolled during active disease. The donor label of this sample is uncertain. The chain couples TRBV18 to TRBJ1-1; 8 nucleotides align to TRBD1. Material: peripheral blood. CDR3 sequence: CASSRTDRGEAFF. In nucleotides, the CDR3 is TGTGCCAGCTCCCGAACAGACAGGGGTGAAGCTTTCTTT. Using reference TRBV18 and TRBJ1-1 for the parts outside the CDR3, the full variable domain is NAGVMQNPRHLVRRRGQEARLRCSPMKGHSHVYWYRQLPEEGLKFMVYLQKENIIDESGMPKERFSAEFPKEGPSILRIQQVVRGDSAAYFCASSRTDRGEAFFGQGTRLTVV.